The clone carrying this T cell receptor (beta chain) was observed a few times. As yet, its antigen is unknown. A much larger clone lies one base from this, so it may be a read error. Other DNA variants within this sample encode the same CDR3. TCRdb reassembled clones from the PCR reads with MiXCR. This table holds roughly 30,000 clones, about a sixth found once. These data originate in a study of metastatic and nonmetastatic thyroid tumors. Overall study results and limits: Compared with benign nodules, malignant thyroid tumors were reported to have significantly higher TCR beta diversity in both blood and tumor.

Among the patients, none had received any treatment before thyroid surgery. Germline lookup yields CDR1 KGHDR and CDR2 SFDVKD. The CDR3 spans 16 residues. Between the trimmed V and J ends, which lost 4 bases and 6 bases, there was a span of 19 bases. J is TRBJ2-3 and V is TRBV24-1, with D perhaps given as TRBD1 or TRBD2 (5 bases each). Sequencing used blood. This clonotype was obtained from a female donor with papillary thyroid cancer or a benign thyroid nodule (not recorded which). Some clones in this sample may be carry-over from other donors' samples. This chain's CDR3 is CATSDLRTGADDTQYF. Here the CDR3 DNA reads TGTGCCACCAGTGACCTTCGTACAGGAGCGGATGATACGCAGTATTTT.